This TCR beta chain was observed in a study of read filtering for tumor transcriptome and immune sequencing. Study-level information: Revised staging placed eight or nine patients in R-ISS I, roughly 16 in II, 7 in III. Whole-transcriptome libraries were prepared after DNase treatment.

Overall study findings and caveats: RNA-seq captured clonotypes less deeply and reliably than IR-seq. Without single-read clonotypes, shared clonotype proportions correlated more between IR-seq and RNA-seq.

The trim removed 10 bases at V and 4 bases at J, leaving 13 bases unmatched. Germline assignment: CDR1 SNHLY and CDR2 FYNNEI. The CDR3 has 15 amino acids. This clonotype was detected many times. Antigen specificity is unknown. The library was built from about 400 ng RNA with molecular barcoded adaptors for alpha/delta and beta/gamma chains. From the reads, TCRdb called clonotypes with MiXCR, one entry per CDR3 protein. Of about 130,000 distinct CDR3 sequences listed, less than 15% were seen once; the top ten hold more than 6.5%. The source material was a population of CD138-negative cells sorted from bone marrow. This clonotype was sampled from a donor aged 40 or older with multiple myeloma. This sequence joins TRBV2 and TRBJ2-1; 7 nucleotides align to TRBD2. CDR3 residues: CATQPLAVLYNEQFF. CDR3 DNA sequence: TGTGCCACCCAACCCCTAGCGGTTTTATACAATGAGCAGTTCTTC. Together with reference TRBV2 and TRBJ2-1, the CDR3 gives the full variable domain: EPEVTQTPSHQVTQMGQEVILRCVPISNHLYFYWYRQILGQKVEFLVSFYNNEISEKSEIFDDQFSVERPDGSNFTLKIRSTKLEDSAMYFCATQPLAVLYNEQFFGPGTRLTVL.